The 26 T cell receptor beta chains presented below share a single source sample, sequenced in a study of cytomegalovirus exposure and HLA in healthy donors listed by TCRdb under 2017. The method behind the library was the immunoSEQ multiplex PCR assay. The multiplex PCR relied on a mix of 60 forward primers for TCR Vbeta segments and 13 reverse primers for TCR Jbeta segments. The clones in this table, taken by TCRdb from immuneACCESS, are in-frame only. Not every clone is retained; where verified, under half of the shortfall comes from an unresolved V gene, and the cause of the rest is unknown. The sample profile shows 50,000 to 75,000 clones; around 83% of them were found once. Of the sample, under 2% falls within the top ten clones. The sequencing sample was made of PBMCs. The source of these receptors is a human donor in good health.

The rearrangement joins TRBV2 to TRBJ1-4; D is uncertain. Germline assignment: CDR1 SNHLY and CDR2 FYNNEI. The length of the CDR3 is 13 residues. V gave up 7 bases and J gave up 3 bases, with 9 bases separating them. CDR3 DNA sequence: TGTGCCAGCAATCTTATATCTAATGAAAAACTGTTTTTT. Translated: CASNLISNEKLFF.

The chain uses TRBV5-8 and TRBJ1-5; D gene unclear. Trimming removed 5 bases at V and 6 bases at J, with 12 bases between. Germline V CDR1 and CDR2: SGHTS, YDEGEE. The CDR3 loop spans 13 amino acids. In DNA, the CDR3 is TGTGCCAGCAGAACACTAAGAGGTCAGCCCCAGCATTTT. The encoded protein is CASRTLRGQPQHF. The whole variable domain, filled in from reference TRBV5-8 and TRBJ1-5, reads EAGVTQSPTHLIKTRGQQATLRCSPISGHTSVYWYQQALGLGLQFLLWYDEGEERNRGNFPPRFSGRQFPNYSSELNVNALELEDSALYLCASRTLRGQPQHFGDGTRLSIL.

V is TRBV29-1 and J is TRBJ2-3; D is possibly TRBD1 (6 bases). The CDR3 consists of 15 residues. V lost 5 bases and J 1 base, leaving 16 bases between the germline ends. Germline-derived CDR1 and CDR2 are SQVTM and ANQGSEA. The CDR3 sequence: CSVLHLRQGTDTQYF. CDR3 bases: TGCAGCGTTCTCCATCTCCGACAGGGCACAGATACGCAGTATTTT.

This clone was seen a single time. The chain carries TRBV6-5 and TRBJ2-7; D perhaps matches TRBD2 (6 bases). Germline V CDR1 and CDR2: MNHEY, SVGAGI. This CDR3 contains 15 residues. Trimming took off 7 bases at V and 2 bases at J, with 18 bases between the two ends. CDR3 region: CASKLRGGDAYEQYF. Written as DNA, the CDR3 is TGTGCCAGCAAGTTAAGGGGCGGGGACGCCTACGAGCAGTACTTC.

The sample holds one count of this clone. The chain recombines TRBV9 with TRBJ2-2; D remains unclear. Germline V gives CDR1 SGDLS, CDR2 YYNGEE. The CDR3 runs 14 residues. Trimming removed 0 bases at V and 3 bases at J, with 6 bases between. The CDR3 spells CASSVVPDTGELFF. The DNA of the CDR3 is TGTGCCAGCAGCGTAGTCCCCGACACCGGGGAGCTGTTTTTT.

The chain employs TRBV18 and TRBJ2-1, with D possibly matching TRBD1 (5 bases). CDR1 KGHSH and CDR2 LQKENI come from the germline V gene. The CDR3 sequence is 14 residues long. V was clipped by 6 bases and J by 7 bases, with 16 bases between them. This CDR3 reads CASSPTPGWNEQFF. CDR3 nucleotides: TGTGCCAGCTCCCCGACCCCAGGGTGGAATGAGCAGTTCTTC.

This rearrangement joins TRBV5-1 to TRBJ2-7; perhaps TRBD2 as D (5 bases). CDR3 length: 14 amino acids. Trimming removed 0 bases at V and 3 bases at J, with 10 bases between. Germline V gene lookup returns CDR1 SGHRS and CDR2 YFSETQ. The CDR3 here is CASSLGGSGYEQYF. CDR3 DNA sequence: TGCGCCAGCAGCTTGGGTGGGAGTGGCTACGAGCAGTACTTC.

The chain has TRBV5-6 and TRBJ1-2, with D hard to call. The CDR3 extends over 13 amino acids. V was trimmed by 2 bases and J by 3 bases, leaving 8 bases between them. In germline, CDR1 is SGHDT, CDR2 YYEEEE. In nucleotides, the CDR3 is TGTGCCAGCAGCTTACTCTCGGACTATGGCTACACCTTC. Its protein is CASSLLSDYGYTF. The full variable domain, with the rest looked up from reference TRBV5-6 and TRBJ1-2, is DAGVTQSPTHLIKTRGQQVTLRCSPKSGHDTVSWYQQALGQGPQFIFQYYEEEERQRGNFPDRFSGHQFPNYSSELNVNALLLGDSALYLCASSLLSDYGYTFGSGTRLTVV.

V and J are TRBV29-1 and TRBJ2-6; D is possibly TRBD2 (5 bases). The CDR3 totals 15 residues. Germline CDR1 SQVTM, CDR2 ANQGSEA. Trimming cost V 4 bases and J 0 bases, with 10 bases left between them. CDR3 DNA: TGCAGCGTTGTGGACTCCTTCTCTGGGGCCAACGTCCTGACTTTC. It specifies CSVVDSFSGANVLTF.

The V and J genes are TRBV5-1 and TRBJ2-1, with 11 nucleotides matching TRBD2. Germline trimming cut 0 bases from V and 7 bases from J; bases unmatched to any gene: 9. This CDR3 is built from 17 residues. Per germline, CDR1 SGHRS and CDR2 YFSETQ. For the CDR3, the DNA is TGCGCCAGCAGCTTGGGGTCACTAGCGGGAGCGGCAAATGAGCAGTTCTTC. As protein: CASSLGSLAGAANEQFF.

This clone was recorded once. The chain employs TRBV20-1 and TRBJ2-3; D ambiguous. The CDR3 is made up of 11 amino acids. With 2 bases removed from V and 4 bases from J, the gap between germline ends came to 4 bases. CDR1 and CDR2 from the germline V gene are DFQATT and SNEGSKA (reference sequence). The CDR3: CSARRADTQYF. DNA of the CDR3: TGCAGTGCTAGACGAGCAGATACGCAGTATTTT.

The sample holds a few counts of this clone. DNA of the CDR3: TGCGCCAGCAGTGACCGGACAGGGCGGGGAGAGACCCAGTACTTC. This sequence encodes CASSDRTGRGETQYF. The V gene is TRBV10-1, the J gene TRBJ2-5; 8 positions agree with TRBD1. V was clipped by 3 bases and J by 4 bases; unmatched bases: 7. The CDR3 runs 15 residues. The V gene's germline CDR1 is WNHNN and CDR2 SYGVQD (reference sequence).

Here the CDR3 reads CATDRRVSNQPQHF. CDR3 nucleotides: TGTGCCACGGACCGCAGGGTTAGCAATCAGCCCCAGCATTTT. The rearrangement uses TRBV15 and TRBJ1-5; D may be TRBD1 (5 bases). The CDR3 runs to 14 residues. V gave up 9 bases and J gave up 0 bases, with 12 bases separating them. Germline lookup yields CDR1 LNHNV and CDR2 YYDKDF (reference sequence).

This chain joins TRBV19 and TRBJ2-6, with 7 bases aligning to TRBD1. J gave up 4 bases and V 6 bases, and 3 bases lay outside the gene matches. This CDR3 has 14 amino acids. Germline-derived CDR1 and CDR2 are LNHDA and SQIVND (reference sequence). DNA for the CDR3: TGTGCCAGTAGCGACAGGGCCGGGGCCAACGTCCTGACTTTC. As protein: CASSDRAGANVLTF.

The chain employs TRBV19 and TRBJ2-1; D perhaps matches TRBD2 (5 bases). The CDR3 is 15 amino acids. The V gene's germline CDR1 is LNHDA and CDR2 SQIVND (reference sequence). The V end lost 3 bases, the J end lost 3 bases, and 12 bases lay between the germline ends. The CDR3 region is CASSMTPRGYNEQFF. DNA for the CDR3: TGTGCCAGTAGTATGACCCCCCGGGGCTACAATGAGCAGTTCTTC.

This chain connects TRBV29-1 to TRBJ2-3; 11 nucleotides agree with TRBD2. V gave up 5 bases and J gave up 3 bases; unmatched junction bases: 4. Germline CDR1 SQVTM, CDR2 ANQGSEA. This CDR3 is 14 amino acids long. The CDR3 bases are TGCAGCGTTCGCACTAGCGGGAGTACAGATACGCAGTATTTT. It encodes CSVRTSGSTDTQYF.

The chain is built from TRBV18 and TRBJ2-1, with a tentative D call TRBD2 (6 bases). V was pared by 8 bases and J by 2 bases, with 10 bases between. Germline V gene sequence: CDR1 KGHSH, CDR2 LQKENI. This CDR3 is 13 amino acids long. The CDR3 sequence: CASTTSTYNEQFF. The DNA for the CDR3 is TGTGCCAGCACGACTAGTACCTACAATGAGCAGTTCTTC.

The chain joins TRBV9 to TRBJ2-1, with 9 bases aligning to TRBD2. With V trimmed by 0 bases and J by 3 bases, 1 base remained unmatched. The germline gives CDR1 SGDLS, CDR2 YYNGEE. The CDR3 covers 15 residues. CDR3 DNA sequence: TGTGCCAGCAGCGTAGCAGCGGGGGGCTACAATGAGCAGTTCTTC. It translates to CASSVAAGGYNEQFF.

The chain carries TRBV5-6 and TRBJ1-4; a possible D gene is TRBD1 (5 bases). CDR3 length: 13 amino acids. V was clipped by 3 bases and J by 5 bases, with 8 bases between them. The germline V gene encodes CDR1 SGHDT and CDR2 YYEEEE. The CDR3 is CASSSGANEKLFF. CDR3 bases: TGTGCCAGCAGCTCTGGGGCGAATGAAAAACTGTTTTTT.

The sample holds one count of this clone. The sample carries other DNA sequences with the same CDR3. The gene calls are TRBV5-6 and TRBJ1-3, with D perhaps TRBD1 (5 bases). Germline V gene data show CDR1 as SGHDT and CDR2 as YYEEEE. The CDR3 has 15 amino acids. V lost 4 bases to trimming and J lost 2 bases, with 13 bases between them. The CDR3: CASSPTGGTGNTIYF. CDR3 coding DNA: TGTGCCAGCAGCCCGACGGGGGGGACTGGAAACACCATATATTTT.

V and J are TRBV7-6 and TRBJ2-5; 10 bases align to TRBD2. J was trimmed by 2 bases and V by 1 base; bases with no gene match: 4. From germline, CDR1 is SGHVS and CDR2 FNYEAQ. The CDR3 is 16 amino acids. The CDR3 sequence: CASSLGLAGTQETQYF. The CDR3 DNA reads TGTGCCAGCAGCTTAGGACTAGCGGGTACACAAGAGACCCAGTACTTC.

This clone was counted a few times. The chain joins TRBV5-1 to TRBJ2-5; D is undetermined. The length of the CDR3 is 12 residues. The V and J ends lost 1 base and 2 bases respectively, with 3 bases between them. The germline CDR1 and CDR2 sequences are SGHRS and YFSETQ. CDR3: CASSLQQETQYF. CDR3 nucleotide sequence: TGCGCCAGCAGCTTGCAGCAAGAGACCCAGTACTTC.

This clone was detected a few times. The gene calls are TRBV5-1 and TRBJ1-2; D remains ambiguous. The CDR3 totals 15 residues. The V end was cut by 0 bases, the J end by 5 bases, with 14 bases between. The germline gives CDR1 SGHRS, CDR2 YFSETQ. As DNA, the CDR3 is TGCGCCAGCAGCTTGGTGGCAGGAACCTATTATGGCTACACCTTC. Translating gives CASSLVAGTYYGYTF. The entire variable domain, with the rest obtained from reference TRBV5-1 and TRBJ1-2, is as follows: KAGVTQTPRYLIKTRGQQVTLSCSPISGHRSVSWYQQTPGQGLQFLFEYFSETQRNKGNFPGRFSGRQFSNSRSEMNVSTLELGDSALYLCASSLVAGTYYGYTFGSGTRLTVV.

The count of this clone is one. V is TRBV29-1 and J is TRBJ2-7; D is possibly TRBD1 (5 bases). This CDR3 comprises 12 residues. The ends were cut back, 3 bases at V and 3 bases at J, with 9 bases in the middle. CDR1 is SQVTM, CDR2 ANQGSEA, per germline. The DNA for the CDR3 is TGCAGCGTTGAGACAACAGGCTACGAGCAGTACTTC. This sequence encodes CSVETTGYEQYF.

The chain combines TRBV30 with TRBJ1-4; D is uncertain. Per germline, CDR1 GTSNPN and CDR2 SVGIG (reference sequence). The V and J ends lost 1 base and 10 bases respectively, with 4 bases between them. The CDR3 length is 10 residues. The CDR3 sequence: CAWSGPKLFF. The CDR3 bases are TGTGCCTGGAGTGGGCCAAAACTGTTTTTT.

The chain couples TRBV6-5 to TRBJ2-7, with D unclear. The germline V and J ends were trimmed by 6 bases and 0 bases, with 15 bases remaining between them. Germline assignment: CDR1 MNHEY and CDR2 SVGAGI. This CDR3 region has 15 residues. The chain's CDR3 is CASRRGNPSSYEQYF. CDR3 sequence (DNA): TGTGCCAGCAGGCGAGGAAATCCGAGCTCCTACGAGCAGTACTTC.